Below are 20 T cell receptor beta chains sequenced from a single sample in a study of CD8 T cells in ankylosing spondylitis. TCRdb re-analysed the 5' RACE reads in MiXCR, keeping a single row per CDR3 protein. The sample lists 150,000 to 200,000 distinct CDR3 sequences, roughly 13% occurring once. Specimen: blood, either unsorted or a sorted T cell fraction (not recorded which). The receptors stem from a male donor with ankylosing spondylitis or in good health (not recorded which).

J is TRBJ2-2 and V is TRBV7-2; possible D gene TRBD1, 5 bases. CDR1 SGHTA and CDR2 FQGNSA come from the germline V gene. CDR3 length: 15 residues. V lost 1 base and J lost 7, with 13 bases in between. The CDR3 nucleotides read TGTGCCAGCAGCTTAGTTATGGGGCCTGGCGGGGAGCTGTTTTTT. It encodes CASSLVMGPGGELFF.

V and J are TRBV20-1 and TRBJ2-7; D ambiguous. Deletions cut 2 bases from V and 1 base from J, with 3 bases between. CDR3 length: 11 amino acids. Germline V gene sequence: CDR1 DFQATT, CDR2 SNEGSKA (reference sequence). The CDR3 DNA reads TGCAGTGCTAGACGTTCCTACGAGCAGTACTTC. This gives the protein CSARRSYEQYF.

This clonotype was counted ten times or more. V usage is TRBV5-6 and J usage is TRBJ2-3; perhaps TRBD2 as D (6 bases). CDR3 length equals 13 residues. Germline V gene data show CDR1 as SGHDT and CDR2 as YYEEEE. V dropped 3 bases and J dropped 6 bases, with 11 bases sitting between them. The CDR3 sequence is CASSSGVKDTQYF. DNA for the CDR3: TGTGCCAGCAGCTCGGGAGTCAAGGATACGCAGTATTTT. The full variable domain, completed using reference TRBV5-6 and TRBJ2-3, is DAGVTQSPTHLIKTRGQQVTLRCSPKSGHDTVSWYQQALGQGPQFIFQYYEEEERQRGNFPDRFSGHQFPNYSSELNVNALLLGDSALYLCASSSGVKDTQYFGPGTRLTVL.

The table lists this clonotype with a few counts. The chain uses TRBV5-1 and TRBJ2-7; a weak D match, TRBD2 (5 bases). The CDR3 length is 15 residues. CDR1 and CDR2 from the germline V gene are SGHRS and YFSETQ. The V end was cut by 5 bases, the J end by 3 bases, with 18 bases between. CDR3 nucleotide sequence: TGCGCCAGCAGGGTGGGGTCCGGGGTGAGCTACGAGCAGTACTTC. Amino acid sequence: CASRVGSGVSYEQYF.

This chain connects TRBV27 to TRBJ2-7; perhaps TRBD2 as D (5 bases). From germline, CDR1 is MNHEY and CDR2 SMNVEV (reference sequence). Trimming left V 5 bases short and J 5 bases short, with 16 bases between. The CDR3 runs to 14 residues. CDR3 in amino acids: CASSPQDGRDEQYF. The CDR3 bases are TGTGCCAGCAGTCCTCAGGACGGGCGGGACGAGCAGTACTTC.

This clonotype was seen at least ten times. V is TRBV2 and J is TRBJ2-7; 9 bases line up with TRBD2. The CDR3 runs to 16 residues. Germline V CDR1 and CDR2: SNHLY, FYNNEI. J was trimmed by 2 bases and V by 1 base; bases with no gene match: 6. In nucleotides, the CDR3 is TGTGCCAGCAGTGAAGTCTCAAGGACTAGCGCCTACGAGCAGTACTTC. Translated, it gives CASSEVSRTSAYEQYF.

The chain uses TRBV7-6 and TRBJ1-4, with D unclear. The CDR3 loop spans 12 amino acids. Germline CDR1 SGHVS, CDR2 FNYEAQ. V gave up 2 bases and J gave up 12 bases, with 10 bases separating them. The CDR3 loop is CASSLFSGELFF. CDR3 nucleotide sequence: TGTGCCAGCAGCTTATTTTCCGGTGAACTGTTTTTT.

Many counts were recorded for this clonotype. The rearrangement links TRBV5-1 to TRBJ1-4; unclear D gene. This CDR3 has 15 residues. Germline V gene sequence: CDR1 SGHRS, CDR2 YFSETQ. Trimming cost V 0 bases and J 0 bases, with 6 bases left between them. The CDR3, as DNA: TGCGCCAGCAGCTTGGCCAGAGCAACTAATGAAAAACTGTTTTTT. It yields the protein CASSLARATNEKLFF.

This clonotype was detected many times. The rearrangement links TRBV5-1 to TRBJ2-3, with TRBD2 matching over 14 bases. Looked up from germline, CDR1 is SGHRS and CDR2 is YFSETQ. This CDR3 has 16 residues. Trimming at V came to 4 bases and at J to 5 bases, leaving 6 bases not matched to a gene. The CDR3 DNA reads TGCGCCAGCAGCGAGGGGACTAGCGGGAGTGGAGATACGCAGTATTTT. This codes for CASSEGTSGSGDTQYF. The full variable domain, its missing parts supplied by reference TRBV5-1 and TRBJ2-3, is KAGVTQTPRYLIKTRGQQVTLSCSPISGHRSVSWYQQTPGQGLQFLFEYFSETQRNKGNFPGRFSGRQFSNSRSEMNVSTLELGDSALYLCASSEGTSGSGDTQYFGPGTRLTVL.

This sequence joins TRBV5-1 and TRBJ2-7, with D unclear. This CDR3 contains 16 residues. The V gene's germline CDR1 is SGHRS and CDR2 YFSETQ. The V and J ends lost 0 bases and 1 base respectively, with 14 bases between them. CDR3 loop: CASSLATFSRSYEQYF. The CDR3 DNA follows: TGCGCCAGCAGCTTGGCGACATTTAGCAGGTCCTACGAGCAGTACTTC. Drawing the rest from reference TRBV5-1 and TRBJ2-7, the complete variable domain is KAGVTQTPRYLIKTRGQQVTLSCSPISGHRSVSWYQQTPGQGLQFLFEYFSETQRNKGNFPGRFSGRQFSNSRSEMNVSTLELGDSALYLCASSLATFSRSYEQYFGPGTRLTVT.

This clonotype has only a few counts. The chain uses TRBV2 and TRBJ2-3; 7 nucleotides agree with TRBD2. Germline CDR1 and CDR2: SNHLY and FYNNEI. Germline trimming cut 7 bases from V and 2 bases from J; bases unmatched to any gene: 6. The CDR3 runs to 14 residues. The CDR3 DNA follows: TGTGCCAGCATCCTAGCGGCCAACACAGATACGCAGTATTTT. Amino acids: CASILAANTDTQYF.

The DNA for the CDR3 is TGTGCCAGCAGTGAAGCGAGCGGTCTAAGCTGGTTTTTT. Protein sequence: CASSEASGLSWFF. The rearrangement links TRBV2 to TRBJ1-4; D gene unclear. V was clipped by 0 bases and J by 16 bases, with 15 bases between them. The CDR3 totals 13 residues. From germline, CDR1 is SNHLY and CDR2 FYNNEI.

This clonotype was recorded a few times. The chain carries TRBV7-9 and TRBJ2-1; D remains unclear. The CDR3 extends over 12 amino acids. Germline CDR1 reads SEHNR; CDR2 reads FQNEAQ (reference sequence). DNA for the CDR3: TGTGGGGCGTCTCATTCCTACAATGAGCAGTTCTTC. Protein: CGASHSYNEQFF.

This clonotype was detected only a few times. The chain links TRBV7-9 to TRBJ1-4, with D possibly matching TRBD1 (5 bases). This CDR3 contains 12 residues. V shed 5 bases and J shed 16 bases, with 17 bases lying between them. Per the germline V gene, CDR1 is SEHNR and CDR2 is FQNEAQ (reference sequence). The DNA of the CDR3 is TGTGCCAGCAGCGAAAACGGGGGGGACCAGTTTTTT. The encoded protein is CASSENGGDQFF. Combining the CDR3 with reference TRBV7-9 and TRBJ1-4 gives the whole variable domain DTGVSQNPRHKITKRGQNVTFRCDPISEHNRLYWYRQTLGQGPEFLTYFQNEAQLEKSRLLSDRFSAERPKGSFSTLEIQRTEQGDSAMYLCASSENGGDQFFGSGTQLSVL.

The chain carries TRBV2 and TRBJ1-1, with unresolved D. The CDR3 is 17 residues long. From germline, CDR1 is SNHLY and CDR2 FYNNEI. V lost 4 bases and J lost 5, with 23 bases in between. The CDR3 DNA is TGTGCCAGCAGTGGGTCACGGTACGGGTCGGTAAAAACTGAAGCTTTCTTT. Protein sequence: CASSGSRYGSVKTEAFF.

The chain links TRBV6-5 to TRBJ2-1; 8 positions match TRBD2. The CDR3 runs 15 residues. Germline V gene sequence: CDR1 MNHEY, CDR2 SVGAGI. Losses at the gene ends were 0 bases for V and 10 bases for J; bases not matched to a gene: 8. The CDR3 loop reads CASSYSGGGLAEQFF. DNA for the CDR3: TGTGCCAGCAGTTACTCAGGGGGAGGACTAGCCGAGCAGTTCTTC.

This clonotype has more than one count but fewer than ten. The J gene is TRBJ1-2, the V gene TRBV11-2, with D possibly being TRBD1 (5 bases). The CDR3 loop spans 15 amino acids. V lost 6 bases, J lost 4 bases, and 18 bases lay in between. Germline V gene lookup returns CDR1 SGHAT and CDR2 FQNNGV. CDR3 sequence reads: CASRLKGEMGYGYTF. The CDR3 bases are TGTGCCAGCAGACTAAAAGGGGAAATGGGCTATGGCTACACCTTC.

This rearrangement joins TRBV27 to TRBJ2-7; possibly TRBD1 for D (6 bases). The CDR3 loop spans 16 amino acids. The germline CDR1 and CDR2 sequences are MNHEY and SMNVEV (reference sequence). V lost 3 bases and J lost 0, with 15 bases in between. DNA for the CDR3: TGTGCCAGCAGTTTTCTCTTCCGGGACAACTCCTACGAGCAGTACTTC. Its translation is CASSFLFRDNSYEQYF.

This chain joins TRBV29-1 and TRBJ2-2; 7 bases align to TRBD2. The trim removed 0 bases at V and 9 bases at J, leaving 10 bases unmatched. The CDR3 totals 15 residues. CDR1 and CDR2 (germline): SQVTM, ANQGSEA. The CDR3 here is CSVEDRLAEGRELFF. The CDR3 DNA follows: TGCAGCGTTGAAGATCGCCTAGCGGAAGGGAGGGAGCTGTTTTTT.

V is TRBV4-1 and J is TRBJ1-5, with TRBD1 matching 7 bases. Germline V gene lookup returns CDR1 MGHRA and CDR2 YSYEKL. Trimming cost V 3 bases and J 4 bases; bases outside gene matches: 3. The CDR3 has 14 amino acids. CDR3 in DNA: TGCGCCAGCAGCCAGCAGACAGGGAATCAGCCCCAGCATTTT. Translated: CASSQQTGNQPQHF.